The present T cell receptor beta chain was sequenced within a study of blood T cell repertoires in COVID-19. Study-level background: The analysed material was cDNA or gDNA that came from T cells, B-cell-depleted T cells, or PBMCs.

Per the original data handling: Nucleated cell number was recorded as an estimate derived from reference gene primer amplification. Produced via immunoSEQ multiplex PCR; TCRdb's table is partial and in-frame only. Clone size and V and J calls were adopted from that table, with D and trimming inferred from the DNA. The table has about 42,000 clones, 70% to 80% seen once. Germline-derived CDR1 and CDR2 are SGHTA and FQGNSA. The V and J ends lost 3 bases and 2 bases, in that order; junction bases with no gene match: 10. The CDR3 spans 18 residues. The source material was peripheral blood. The TCR comes from a man aged 70-80 years with active or convalescent COVID-19. The rearrangement links TRBV7-2 to TRBJ2-5; 12 bases align to TRBD2. The CDR3 nucleotides read TGTGCCAGCAGCTTGGTTAGACTAGCGGGGGCTATACAAGAGACCCAGTACTTC. Residues: CASSLVRLAGAIQETQYF.